The 7 T cell receptor beta chains presented below share a single source sample, sequenced in a study of glioma-infiltrating T cells after dendritic cell vaccination. The table came from immunoSEQ multiplex PCR; TCRdb's copy has only in-frame clones and leaves some out. The sample includes 95,000 or so clones, 70% to 90% of them seen just once. The material was blood, obtained before dendritic cell vaccination. The receptors originated from a human donor with glioblastoma.

The chain links TRBV7-9 to TRBJ1-2, with D hard to call. V was shortened by 6 bases and J by 1 base, with 12 bases between the two germline ends. The length of the CDR3 is 14 residues. Germline V gene sequence: CDR1 SEHNR, CDR2 FQNEAQ (reference sequence). Here the CDR3 reads CASSDSPLNYGYTF. CDR3 in DNA: TGTGCCAGCAGTGATAGTCCACTTAACTATGGCTACACCTTC.

The genes are TRBV5-6 and TRBJ2-7; 9 bases match TRBD2. Germline V gene data show CDR1 as SGHDT and CDR2 as YYEEEE. The CDR3 spans 15 residues. J lost 4 bases, V lost 0 bases, and 5 bases had no gene match. CDR3 region: CASSLGLAGVYEQYF. CDR3 DNA: TGTGCCAGCAGCTTGGGATTAGCGGGGGTTTACGAGCAGTACTTC.

This chain uses TRBV6-5 with TRBJ2-5; TRBD2 matches 7 bases. Germline-derived CDR1 and CDR2 are MNHEY and SVGAGI. This CDR3 has 15 amino acids. Germline trimming cut 2 bases from V and 1 base from J; bases unmatched to any gene: 4. CDR3 sequence reads: CASSYPVAGQETQYF. The CDR3 DNA is TGTGCCAGCAGTTACCCGGTAGCGGGCCAAGAGACCCAGTACTTC.

The chain links TRBV5-4 to TRBJ2-3, with a weak D call TRBD1 (6 bases). The V gene lost 0 bases and the J gene lost 6 bases, with 14 bases spanning the gap. Germline CDR1 reads SGHNT; CDR2 reads YYREEE (reference sequence). The CDR3 has 15 amino acids. This CDR3 reads CASSLERGGGDTQYF. Here the CDR3 DNA reads TGTGCCAGCAGCTTGGAAAGAGGGGGTGGGGATACGCAGTATTTT.

The V call is TRBV7-3, the J call TRBJ2-2, with D possibly TRBD1 on 5 matching bases. The CDR3 is 13 residues long. CDR1 is SGHTA and CDR2 is FQGTGA in the germline V gene. V was shortened by 5 bases and J by 2 bases, with 6 bases between the two germline ends. CDR3 DNA sequence: TGTGCCAGCAGCGGGGCTAACACCGGGGAGCTGTTTTTT. It yields the protein CASSGANTGELFF.

J is TRBJ1-2 and V is TRBV6-5; 9 bases match TRBD1. This CDR3 contains 13 residues. With 5 bases clipped from V and 6 bases from J, the junction kept 4 bases outside the gene matches. Germline values: CDR1 MNHEY, CDR2 SVGAGI. CDR3 bases: TGTGCCAGCAGTAGGGACAGGGACCATGGCTACACCTTC. Encoded protein: CASSRDRDHGYTF.

This chain connects TRBV7-2 to TRBJ1-5; D uncertain. The CDR3 is made up of 13 amino acids. Trimming took off 3 bases at V and 8 bases at J, with 11 bases between the two ends. The germline gives CDR1 SGHTA, CDR2 FQGNSA. Here the CDR3 DNA reads TGTGCCAGCAGCTTTGGGGAGGCAGAGCCCCAGCATTTT. Its translation is CASSFGEAEPQHF.